The clone carrying this T cell receptor beta chain was counted a single time. Its antigen is not known. The J segment lost 5 bases and the V segment lost 4 bases, leaving 10 bases of the junction unmatched. The CDR3 has 15 amino acids. Germline lookup yields CDR1 SEHNR and CDR2 FQNEAQ (reference sequence). This entry comes from a study of shared clonotypes between healthy human individuals. Study outcomes and limitations: Shared clonotypes across all four donors exceeded non-shared ones in generation probability.

None of the donors, who were healthy HIV-negative adults, had recently had acute infections or vaccinations. Measured with immunoSEQ multiplex PCR; TCRdb has only the in-frame clones, and not every one. The data show 1,100,000 or so clones, with around three quarters seen just once and approximately 0.52% held by the top ten. This sequence was found in a man between 18 and 29 years old in good health. Some clones in this sample may be carry-over from other donors' samples. The sample was memory CD4+ T cells from PBMCs. Subset given: CD45RA-negative fraction. The chain joins TRBV7-9 to TRBJ2-5; TRBD1 aligns across 7 bases. The CDR3 here is CASSSTTGSGETQYF. In DNA form, the CDR3 reads TGTGCCAGCAGCTCGACGACAGGGTCCGGCGAGACCCAGTACTTC. Drawing the rest from reference TRBV7-9 and TRBJ2-5, the complete variable domain is DTGVSQNPRHKITKRGQNVTFRCDPISEHNRLYWYRQTLGQGPEFLTYFQNEAQLEKSRLLSDRFSAERPKGSFSTLEIQRTEQGDSAMYLCASSSTTGSGETQYFGPGTRLLVL.